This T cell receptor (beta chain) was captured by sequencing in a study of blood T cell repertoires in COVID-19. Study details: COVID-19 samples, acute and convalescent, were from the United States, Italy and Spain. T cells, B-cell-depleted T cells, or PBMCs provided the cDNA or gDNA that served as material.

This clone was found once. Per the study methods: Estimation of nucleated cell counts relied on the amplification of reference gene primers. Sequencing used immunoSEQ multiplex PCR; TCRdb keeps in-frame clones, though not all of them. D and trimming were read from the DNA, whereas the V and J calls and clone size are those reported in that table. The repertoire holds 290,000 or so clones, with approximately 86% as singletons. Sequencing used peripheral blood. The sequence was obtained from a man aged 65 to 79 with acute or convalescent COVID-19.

The CDR3 loop reads CASSLWPMNTEAFF. The CDR3, as DNA: TGTGCCAGCAGCTTGTGGCCGATGAACACTGAAGCTTTCTTT. V is TRBV5-8 and J is TRBJ1-1; D is unclear. The CDR3 is made up of 14 amino acids. V lost 1 base and J 0 bases, leaving 7 bases between the germline ends. Germline V gene sequence: CDR1 SGHTS, CDR2 YDEGEE.